This T cell receptor beta chain was sequenced for a study of blood T cell repertoires in COVID-19 (TCRdb year 2020). Regarding the complete study: Samples from collaborators originated in the United States, Italy and Spain and spanned both the acute and convalescent phases of COVID-19. The prospective study material was composed of cDNA or gDNA derived from T cells, B-cell-depleted T cells, or PBMCs. Deeply sampled blood TCRbeta repertoires from subjects exposed to, actively infected with, or recovered from COVID-19 were included in the dataset. The repertoires were released in a freely available public database meant as a resource for research on the immune response to SARS-CoV-2. The samples were drawn from two sources: the first 160 participants of the ongoing ImmuneRACE study, and 1,200 or so subjects contributed by 6 global collaborators. The sample metadata nearly always contained a de-identified subject ID, COVID-19 status, age in years and sex. Where HLA class I and class II types were available, the types were taken from metadata supplied by the sample provider, not from assay-based typing.

The germline V gene gives CDR1 as ENHRY and CDR2 as SYGVKD. Counted from cysteine to phenylalanine, this CDR3 has 15 amino acids. The only DNA kept is the CDR3, 45 bases in frame from the first base. The junction shows trimming of 5 bases on V and 4 bases on J, and the gene matches do not reach 7 bases of it. TCRbeta CDR3 regions were amplified from genomic DNA using the immunoSEQ Assay, a bias-controlled multiplex PCR. Concerning the study's data processing: The number of nucleated cells in each sample was estimated by amplification of reference gene primers within the assay. To quantify the absolute abundance of each unique TCRbeta CDR3 rearrangement, sequence reads were collapsed and filtered. For each sample, productive Simpson clonality was calculated by taking the square root of Simpson's diversity index across productive rearrangements. TCRdb limited this immuneACCESS table to in-frame rearrangements with V and J called. A share of clones is missing; checked studies link under half to unresolved V genes, and the rest is unexplained. V and J calls and clone size are given by that table; D and trimming were obtained from the DNA. This sample has roughly 95,000 clones in its table, and about 93% of those were observed once. Just under 4% of the sample lies in the top ten.

In the case of this clone: What this receptor recognizes is not known. No base-level quality is on record; no much larger clone is a single base apart.

Collaborating institutions collected whole blood in K2EDTA tubes following their own protocols. For TCRbeta analysis, collaborators shipped samples as frozen whole blood, isolated PBMCs, or DNA extracted from either of those sample types. Broader findings and caveats from the paper: Clinical and demographic metadata were provided uncurated, with the amount varying by source and participant.

The sequence was obtained from a woman in her forties or fifties in a cohort sampled during active COVID-19. The sample taken for sequencing was peripheral blood. The chain uses TRBV10-3 and TRBJ2-7, with TRBD2 matching 11 junction bases. The CDR3 region: CAISRGLAGGYEQYF. The DNA sequence follows: TGTGCCATCAGTCGCGGGCTAGCGGGAGGTTACGAGCAGTACTTC.